Listed here are 17 T cell receptor beta chains from one sample, sequenced in a study of cytomegalovirus exposure and HLA in healthy donors. The PCR made use of 60 Vbeta and 13 Jbeta primers. The table came from immunoSEQ multiplex PCR; TCRdb's copy has only in-frame clones and leaves some out. The table shows approximately 170,000 clones, with more than 70% occurring only once. Sequencing was carried out using PBMCs. These receptors were taken from a woman between 50 and 59 years old in good health and CMV-seropositive.

This CDR3 is CASSPFSSGAYNEQFF. The CDR3 DNA is TGTGCCAGCTCACCATTTTCTAGCGGGGCATACAATGAGCAGTTCTTC. V gene TRBV18 combines with J gene TRBJ2-1; 9 nucleotides align to TRBD2. After removal of 2 bases from V and 4 bases from J, the junction contained 6 bases not matched to a gene. The V gene's germline CDR1 is KGHSH and CDR2 LQKENI. This CDR3 has 16 amino acids. Looking up the rest from reference TRBV18 and TRBJ2-1 gives the full variable domain: NAGVMQNPRHLVRRRGQEARLRCSPMKGHSHVYWYRQLPEEGLKFMVYLQKENIIDESGMPKERFSAEFPKEGPSILRIQQVVRGDSAAYFCASSPFSSGAYNEQFFGPGTRLTVL.

J is TRBJ1-5 and V is TRBV6-5; D possibly corresponds to TRBD1 (6 bases). There are 14 residues in the CDR3. The germline V gene has CDR1 MNHEY and CDR2 SVGAGI. V lost 2 bases, J lost 7 bases, and 12 bases lay in between. Here the CDR3 reads CASSYGGAGQPQHF. In nucleotides, the CDR3 is TGTGCCAGCAGTTACGGGGGGGCTGGGCAGCCCCAGCATTTT.

The chain carries TRBV18 and TRBJ2-3, with TRBD2 identical over 10 bases. The germline gives CDR1 KGHSH, CDR2 LQKENI. The V gene end was trimmed by 3 bases and the J gene end by 4 bases; junction bases not matched to a gene: 10. This CDR3 comprises 17 residues. CDR3 amino acids: CASSPVLPSGSSDTQYF. The CDR3 nucleotides read TGTGCCAGCTCACCCGTTTTACCTAGCGGGAGCTCAGATACGCAGTATTTT.

The rearrangement links TRBV27 to TRBJ2-1; D uncertain. The CDR3 contains 15 residues. V lost 8 bases to trimming and J lost 1 base, with 15 bases between them. Looked up from germline, CDR1 is MNHEY and CDR2 is SMNVEV (reference sequence). CDR3 sequence reads: CASLPLWPSYNEQFF. The CDR3 DNA reads TGTGCCAGCTTACCTTTGTGGCCTTCCTACAATGAGCAGTTCTTC.

Written as DNA, the CDR3 is TGTGCCACCAGCAGAGCTTTAGCCAGCTCCTACAATGAGCAGTTCTTC. Its protein product is CATSRALASSYNEQFF. This chain uses TRBV15 with TRBJ2-1; D remains unclear. Trimming pared 1 base from V and 0 bases from J, leaving 10 bases between. CDR1 is LNHNV and CDR2 is YYDKDF in the germline V gene (reference sequence). This CDR3 has 16 amino acids.

This clone was detected a few times. V is TRBV19 and J is TRBJ2-1, with 13 bases aligning to TRBD2. The germline V gene encodes CDR1 LNHDA and CDR2 SQIVND (reference sequence). The CDR3 extends over 16 amino acids. V shed 6 bases and J 5 bases; nucleotides not matched to a gene: 7. The CDR3 nucleotides are TGTGCCAGTAGGCAGGGACTAGCGGGACTCAACAATGAGCAGTTCTTC. The encoded protein is CASRQGLAGLNNEQFF.

This rearrangement joins TRBV5-1 to TRBJ2-5; 8 bases map to TRBD1. Germline V gives CDR1 SGHRS, CDR2 YFSETQ. V shed 0 bases, J shed 4 bases, and the junction held 8 bases outside the gene matches. The CDR3 length is 16 residues. CDR3 DNA sequence: TGCGCCAGCAGCTTGGTTAGGACAGGGAAGGGAGAGACCCAGTACTTC. Translated: CASSLVRTGKGETQYF.

The chain uses TRBV4-2 and TRBJ1-2, with a weak D call TRBD1 (5 bases). This CDR3 region has 15 residues. In germline, CDR1 is LGHNA, CDR2 YNFKEQ. Trimming pared 0 bases from V and 4 bases from J, leaving 12 bases between. CDR3 amino acids: CASSQEQAEAYGYTF. The CDR3 nucleotides read TGTGCCAGCAGCCAAGAACAGGCCGAAGCCTATGGCTACACCTTC.

The J gene is TRBJ2-1, the V gene TRBV5-6; 14 bases line up with TRBD2. Germline V gene sequence: CDR1 SGHDT, CDR2 YYEEEE. The junction had 12 bases not matched to a gene; V was cut back by 5 bases and J by 8 bases. CDR3 length equals 17 residues. This CDR3 reads CASSSLGTSGRGDEQFF. CDR3 coding DNA: TGTGCCAGCAGTTCGCTCGGGACTAGCGGGAGAGGCGATGAGCAGTTCTTC.

The V gene is TRBV30, the J gene TRBJ1-1; the D gene is possibly TRBD1 (6 bases). Germline CDR1 is GTSNPN and CDR2 is SVGIG (reference sequence). V lost 3 bases to trimming and J lost 0 bases, with 23 bases between them. The CDR3 consists of 18 residues. CDR3 region: CAWSRGPTTFTLNTEAFF. CDR3 nucleotide sequence: TGTGCCTGGAGCAGGGGTCCGACCACTTTTACCCTGAACACTGAAGCTTTCTTT.

The CDR3 sequence: CAISESRIAGADETQYF. The CDR3 nucleotides read TGTGCCATCAGTGAGTCGCGAATAGCGGGAGCTGACGAGACCCAGTACTTC. This chain joins TRBV10-3 and TRBJ2-5, with 9 bases that match TRBD2. Germline V gene lookup returns CDR1 ENHRY and CDR2 SYGVKD. The CDR3 length is 17 residues. V gave up 0 bases and J gave up 5 bases; unmatched junction bases: 10.

The chain combines TRBV7-3 with TRBJ1-2; D may be TRBD1 (5 bases). This CDR3 contains 14 residues. Germline V gene sequence: CDR1 SGHTA, CDR2 FQGTGA. Trimming stripped 5 bases from V and 6 bases from J, with 16 bases between. The CDR3 DNA sequence: TGTGCCAGCAGCCGGGCGGGGGGATGGGATGGCTACACCTTC. This translates into CASSRAGGWDGYTF.

The chain carries TRBV25-1 and TRBJ1-2, with D possibly being TRBD1 (5 bases). Trimming pared 11 bases from V and 8 bases from J, leaving 18 bases between. Per the germline V gene, CDR1 is MGHDK and CDR2 is SYGVNS. There are 12 residues in the CDR3. CDR3 amino acids: CAAGGGRGGYTF. CDR3 in DNA: TGTGCCGCCGGCGGGGGGAGGGGCGGCTACACCTTC.

For this clone: The junction shows a germline mismatch at one end, possibly a read error. The chain links TRBV7-9 to TRBJ1-2; 9 nucleotides line up with TRBD1. This CDR3 has 15 residues. Germline CDR1 is SEHNR and CDR2 is FQNEAQ (reference sequence). This CDR3 is CSSSSSTGGYYGYTF. As DNA, the CDR3 is TGTTCCAGCAGCTCCTCAACAGGGGGCTACTATGGCTACACCTTC. Full variable domain (outside the CDR3, taken from reference TRBV7-9 and TRBJ1-2): DTGVSQNPRHKITKRGQNVTFRCDPISEHNRLYWYRQTLGQGPEFLTYFQNEAQLEKSRLLSDRFSAERPKGSFSTLEIQRTEQGDSAMYLCSSSSSTGGYYGYTFGSGTRLTVV.

J is TRBJ1-1 and V is TRBV6-5, with 7 positions matching TRBD1. CDR3 length: 14 amino acids. Germline V lookup: CDR1 MNHEY, CDR2 SVGAGI. Trimming took 5 bases from V and 3 from J; bases not matched to a gene: 6. CDR3 bases: TGTGCCAGCAGTAATACAGGGGTTGACACTGAAGCTTTCTTT. Its protein is CASSNTGVDTEAFF.

V gene TRBV6-5 combines with J gene TRBJ1-1; 8 positions match TRBD1. The CDR3 is 15 residues long. The J segment lost 1 base and the V segment lost 0 bases, leaving 1 base of the junction unmatched. Germline V gives CDR1 MNHEY, CDR2 SVGAGI. CDR3: CASSYSGTGNTEAFF. As DNA, the CDR3 is TGTGCCAGCAGTTACTCGGGGACAGGGAACACTGAAGCTTTCTTT.

V and J are TRBV7-9 and TRBJ1-1, with D perhaps matching TRBD1 (5 bases). V lost 6 bases and J lost 2, with 19 bases in between. The CDR3 is 16 amino acids. The germline V gene has CDR1 SEHNR and CDR2 FQNEAQ (reference sequence). CDR3 bases: TGTGCCAGCAGTCCCCGCGGGGCAGGAGATAACACTGAAGCTTTCTTT. Translating it yields CASSPRGAGDNTEAFF.